These 24 T cell receptor beta chains originate from one sample sequenced in a study of PD-L1 blockade in urothelial cancer. Produced via immunoSEQ multiplex PCR; TCRdb's table is partial and in-frame only. The data hold more than 45,000 clones, with 77% observed a single time. The sample consisted of PBMCs, taken around atezolizumab (anti-PD-L1) treatment. These receptors all stem from a man aged 65 to 85 with urothelial cancer.

As regards this clone: Other DNA sequences from this sample encode an identical CDR3 as well. V gene TRBV9 combines with J gene TRBJ2-3; 8 positions match TRBD1. CDR3 length: 15 residues. Germline trimming cut 4 bases from V and 0 bases from J; bases unmatched to any gene: 4. CDR1 and CDR2 (germline): SGDLS, YYNGEE. The CDR3 region has the DNA TGTGCCAGCAGCCCTGGACAGGGAAGCACAGATACGCAGTATTTT. Translating it yields CASSPGQGSTDTQYF.

The chain joins TRBV7-2 to TRBJ2-4; D gene ambiguous. There are 15 residues in the CDR3. The germline gives CDR1 SGHTA, CDR2 FQGNSA. V lost 3 bases and J lost 0, with 9 bases in between. The CDR3 reads CASSFVASAKNIQYF. The DNA for the CDR3 is TGTGCCAGCAGCTTCGTAGCCTCAGCCAAAAACATTCAGTACTTC.

This clone was seen only once. The chain couples TRBV18 to TRBJ2-1; D might be TRBD2 (7 bases). CDR1 is KGHSH, CDR2 LQKENI, per germline. The CDR3 spans 16 residues. Trimming took 2 bases from V and 6 from J, leaving 17 bases between them. CDR3 loop: CASSPGSAGASNEQFF. DNA for the CDR3: TGTGCCAGCTCACCAGGCAGCGCGGGGGCGAGCAATGAGCAGTTCTTC.

The chain couples TRBV11-2 to TRBJ2-3; possible D gene TRBD1, 6 bases. V lost 2 bases to trimming and J lost 1 base, with 16 bases between them. The CDR3 totals 17 residues. Germline-derived CDR1 and CDR2 are SGHAT and FQNNGV. The CDR3 loop reads CASSLRGNRAGTDTQYF. In DNA form, the CDR3 reads TGTGCCAGCAGCTTAAGAGGAAACAGGGCAGGCACAGATACGCAGTATTTT.

This chain uses TRBV4-2 with TRBJ2-3; TRBD2 matches at 13 bases. This CDR3 is built from 16 residues. With 1 base clipped from V and 6 bases from J, the junction kept 4 bases outside the gene matches. From germline, CDR1 is LGHNA and CDR2 YNFKEQ. CDR3 in amino acids: CASSQGTSGSFDTQYF. The CDR3 bases are TGTGCCAGCAGCCAAGGGACTAGCGGGAGTTTTGATACGCAGTATTTT.

This clone was counted between two and nine times. V gene TRBV28 combines with J gene TRBJ1-5; no firm D call. Germline V gives CDR1 MDHEN, CDR2 SYDVKM. Trimming pared 5 bases from V and 7 bases from J, leaving 21 bases between. This CDR3 region has 16 residues. CDR3 loop: CASSPSQLGLVQPQHF. The DNA for the CDR3 is TGTGCCAGCAGTCCGTCGCAACTCGGGTTGGTACAGCCCCAGCATTTT.

The CDR3 sequence is CASSRQGARTNEKLFF. The DNA for the CDR3 is TGTGCCAGCAGCCGACAGGGGGCCCGAACTAATGAAAAACTGTTTTTT. The chain is built from TRBV5-5 and TRBJ1-4; 10 bases are a match to TRBD1. From germline, CDR1 is SGHKS and CDR2 YYEKEE (reference sequence). V lost 4 bases and J lost 1; bases outside the gene matches: 4. The CDR3 consists of 16 residues.

This clone occurred once. The chain uses TRBV18 and TRBJ2-5; D ambiguous. The CDR3 runs 14 residues. Germline V gives CDR1 KGHSH, CDR2 LQKENI. The germline V and J ends were trimmed by 0 bases and 7 bases, with 12 bases remaining between them. The CDR3 DNA follows: TGTGCCAGCTCACCACCTCGGCAGCGTTTGACCCAGTACTTC. Its protein is CASSPPRQRLTQYF.

This clone showed up just a few times. The chain joins TRBV15 to TRBJ1-2, with TRBD1 matching over 8 bases. The V segment lost 1 base and the J segment 4 bases; nucleotides outside the gene matches: 5. Per the germline V gene, CDR1 is LNHNV and CDR2 is YYDKDF (reference sequence). This CDR3 has 15 amino acids. CDR3 sequence reads: CATSRGGTGGYGYTF. CDR3 DNA: TGTGCCACCAGCAGAGGGGGAACAGGGGGCTATGGCTACACCTTC.

The gene calls are TRBV2 and TRBJ2-5, with D unclear. This CDR3 has 12 amino acids. Germline V gene data show CDR1 as SNHLY and CDR2 as FYNNEI. V dropped 6 bases and J dropped 7 bases, with 12 bases sitting between them. The CDR3 nucleotides read TGTGCCAGCAGCCCAATGCGAGGGACCCAGTACTTC. It yields the protein CASSPMRGTQYF.

The genes are TRBV18 and TRBJ2-1; D remains unclear. The length of the CDR3 is 13 residues. Germline assignment: CDR1 KGHSH and CDR2 LQKENI. Trimming removed 3 bases from V and 4 bases from J, with 7 bases in between. The CDR3 DNA sequence: TGTGCCAGCTCACCTATCACTTACAATGAGCAGTTCTTC. It yields the protein CASSPITYNEQFF. Supplemented by reference TRBV18 and TRBJ2-1, the full variable domain reads NAGVMQNPRHLVRRRGQEARLRCSPMKGHSHVYWYRQLPEEGLKFMVYLQKENIIDESGMPKERFSAEFPKEGPSILRIQQVVRGDSAAYFCASSPITYNEQFFGPGTRLTVL.

The CDR3 DNA is TGTGCCAGTAGTATTGGGGGAGGCACTGAAGCTTTCTTT. Amino acids: CASSIGGGTEAFF. The chain combines TRBV19 with TRBJ1-1, with D possibly TRBD1 on 5 matching bases. V lost 3 bases and J 4 bases, leaving 9 bases between the germline ends. Germline CDR1 is LNHDA and CDR2 is SQIVND (reference sequence). There are 13 residues in the CDR3.

This chain uses TRBV10-3 with TRBJ2-2, with TRBD1 identical over 9 bases. The ends lost 6 bases at V and 6 bases at J; junction bases unmatched: 5. Germline CDR1 is ENHRY and CDR2 is SYGVKD. The CDR3 sequence is 14 residues long. The chain's CDR3 is CAIRRDRDAGELFF. The CDR3 nucleotides read TGTGCCATCAGACGGGACAGGGACGCCGGGGAGCTGTTTTTT.

The rearrangement joins TRBV7-2 to TRBJ2-3; possibly TRBD1 for D (6 bases). V was shortened by 1 base and J by 7 bases, with 9 bases between the two germline ends. Per germline, CDR1 SGHTA and CDR2 FQGNSA. CDR3 length: 13 amino acids. The CDR3 coding sequence is TGTGCCAGCAGCTTAGACGGGACAAATACGCAGTATTTT. Residues: CASSLDGTNTQYF.

This rearrangement joins TRBV7-2 to TRBJ1-1; 9 nucleotides agree with TRBD1. This CDR3 spans 17 amino acids. The V segment lost 1 base and the J segment 5 bases; nucleotides outside the gene matches: 11. Looked up from germline, CDR1 is SGHTA and CDR2 is FQGNSA. The CDR3 DNA reads as TGTGCCAGCAGCTTAGGTTACAGGGGGCTCGGTGAGACTGAAGCTTTCTTT. Its translation: CASSLGYRGLGETEAFF.

A single count supports this clone. The chain couples TRBV7-3 to TRBJ2-7; no firm D call. Germline CDR1 is SGHTA and CDR2 is FQGTGA. V lost 6 bases and J lost 4, with 10 bases in between. This CDR3 has 12 amino acids. CDR3 region: CASRGAGYEQYF. The CDR3 bases are TGTGCCAGCAGGGGCGCAGGTTACGAGCAGTACTTC.

The V and J genes are TRBV2 and TRBJ2-1; D gene unclear. The CDR3 is 13 residues long. Trimming took 7 bases from V and 0 from J, leaving 7 bases between them. Germline V lookup: CDR1 SNHLY, CDR2 FYNNEI. The CDR3 DNA reads TGTGCCAGCAAACGGAGCTCCTACAATGAGCAGTTCTTC. Its protein product is CASKRSSYNEQFF.

The chain uses TRBV6-1 and TRBJ1-2, with 10 bases lining up with TRBD1. This CDR3 comprises 14 residues. From germline, CDR1 is MNHNS and CDR2 SASEGT. J lost 4 bases, V lost 6 bases, and 5 bases had no gene match. This CDR3 is CASRGTGVAYGYTF. In DNA form, the CDR3 reads TGTGCCAGCAGAGGGACAGGGGTTGCCTATGGCTACACCTTC.

This clone occurred a few times. This rearrangement joins TRBV5-1 to TRBJ2-7, with 10 nucleotides matching TRBD1. The germline V gene encodes CDR1 SGHRS and CDR2 YFSETQ. The CDR3 loop spans 16 amino acids. The V and J ends lost 4 bases and 6 bases, in that order; junction bases with no gene match: 13. The CDR3 here is CASSPSPGQGNGEQYF. The CDR3 nucleotides read TGCGCCAGCAGCCCCTCACCGGGACAGGGGAACGGCGAGCAGTACTTC.

The J gene is TRBJ1-3, the V gene TRBV11-2; unclear D gene. Per germline, CDR1 SGHAT and CDR2 FQNNGV. Deletions cut 2 bases from V and 4 bases from J, with 12 bases between. This CDR3 comprises 15 residues. CDR3 amino acids: CASSLRAGGGNTIYF. For the CDR3, the DNA is TGTGCCAGCAGCTTAAGGGCAGGAGGAGGAAACACCATATATTTT.

This chain joins TRBV4-3 and TRBJ2-1; D might be TRBD2 (5 bases). Germline-derived CDR1 and CDR2 are LGHNA and YSLEER. The ends were cut back, 0 bases at V and 5 bases at J, with 11 bases in the middle. This CDR3 is built from 15 residues. The CDR3 spells CASSQEGGRDNEQFF. CDR3 DNA sequence: TGCGCCAGCAGCCAAGAAGGTGGGCGGGACAATGAGCAGTTCTTC.

This chain links TRBV5-5 with TRBJ2-7; TRBD1 matches at 9 bases. V lost 2 bases to trimming and J lost 5 bases; unmatched junction nucleotides: 5. The CDR3 covers 14 residues. Looked up from germline, CDR1 is SGHKS and CDR2 is YYEKEE (reference sequence). For the CDR3, the DNA is TGTGCCAGCAGCTTAGGACAGGGGTGGGACGAGCAGTACTTC. Its translation: CASSLGQGWDEQYF. Variable domain in full (rest from reference TRBV5-5 and TRBJ2-7): DAGVTQSPTHLIKTRGQQVTLRCSPISGHKSVSWYQQVLGQGPQFIFQYYEKEERGRGNFPDRFSARQFPNYSSELNVNALLLGDSALYLCASSLGQGWDEQYFGPGTRLTVT.

This clone appeared a single time. V usage is TRBV18 and J usage is TRBJ1-3, with TRBD1 matching over 10 bases. Germline V CDR1 and CDR2: KGHSH, LQKENI. The CDR3 is 17 amino acids. The V gene end was trimmed by 1 base and the J gene end by 4 bases; junction bases not matched to a gene: 7. Here the CDR3 DNA reads TGTGCCAGCTCACCACAAGGGACAGGGGCTACGGGAAACACCATATATTTT. This gives the protein CASSPQGTGATGNTIYF.

This clone was seen just once. The chain is built from TRBV7-9 and TRBJ1-1; 7 bases fit TRBD1. The V gene's germline CDR1 is SEHNR and CDR2 FQNEAQ (reference sequence). V trimming: 5 bases; J trimming: 0 bases; junction bases outside the gene matches: 3. CDR3 length equals 14 residues. The CDR3 loop reads CASSGGTVNTEAFF. CDR3 in DNA: TGTGCCAGCAGCGGCGGGACAGTGAACACTGAAGCTTTCTTT.